Sequencing of this TCR beta chain was carried out in a study of blood T cell repertoires in COVID-19 (dated by TCRdb to about 2020). With respect to the entire study: The collaborator samples originated in the United States, Italy and Spain and spanned the acute and convalescent phases of COVID-19. The prospective study material was composed of cDNA or gDNA derived from T cells, B-cell-depleted T cells, or PBMCs. Deeply sampled blood TCRbeta repertoires from subjects exposed to, actively infected with, or recovered from COVID-19 were included in the dataset. The repertoires were made available in a free public database intended to serve as a resource for research on the immune response to SARS-CoV-2. The samples were drawn from two sources: the first 160 participants of the ongoing ImmuneRACE study, and 950 to 1,500 subjects contributed by 6 global collaborators. Nearly every sample came with metadata listing a de-identified subject ID, COVID-19 status, age in years and sex. Where HLA class I and class II types were available, the types were taken from metadata supplied by the sample provider, not from assay-based typing.

Its CDR3 holds 15 amino acids, cysteine through phenylalanine. The retained sequence is limited to the CDR3, 45 bases, with the frame set at the first base. In the germline V gene, CDR1 corresponds to MNHEY and CDR2 to SVGAGI. V is clipped by 5 bases and J by 0 bases, and the sequence between their germline boundaries is 11 bases long. TCRbeta CDR3 regions were amplified from genomic DNA using the immunoSEQ Assay, a bias-controlled multiplex PCR. In the authors' own workflow: The number of nucleated cells in each sample was estimated from the amplification of reference gene primers within the assay. To quantify the absolute abundance of each unique TCRbeta CDR3 rearrangement, sequence reads were collapsed and filtered. For each sample, productive Simpson clonality was calculated by taking the square root of Simpson's diversity index across productive rearrangements. Drawn from immuneACCESS, this table holds only the in-frame rearrangements with V and J called that TCRdb kept. Clones are partly lost; checked studies trace under half to an unresolved V gene and leave the rest unexplained. The V and J calls and clone size come from that table; D and trimming were worked out from the DNA. For this sample the table gives over 120,000 clones, of which around 87% were detected only once. The ten top clones hold less than 45% of the sample.

With respect to this clone: Its antigen remains undetermined. Base qualities are not at hand, and no much larger clone is one base apart.

Here is what the overall study found, with its caveats: Clinical and demographic metadata were provided uncurated, with the amount varying by source and participant.

Samples from volunteer blood donors who had recovered from COVID-19 were contributed by a second Seattle source. Collaborating institutions collected whole blood in K2EDTA tubes following their own protocols. Collaborator samples were shipped for TCRbeta analysis as frozen whole blood, isolated PBMCs, or DNA extracted from either sample type. This receptor was obtained from a man aged 45-60 years who had recovered from COVID-19. The material sequenced was peripheral blood. Rearrangement joined TRBV6-5 to TRBJ1-5; no D gene can be assigned with confidence. The CDR3: CASSLSGFSNQPQHF. The bases are TGTGCCAGCAGTCTATCGGGGTTTAGCAATCAGCCCCAGCATTTT.